This T cell receptor (beta chain) derives from a study of blood T cell repertoires in COVID-19. Repertoires were generated with immunoSEQ multiplex PCR, while TCRdb's copy carries only in-frame clones and drops some. The sample includes about 300,000 clones, around 92% of them seen just once. Germline CDR1 and CDR2: MGHRA and YSYEKL. There are 20 residues in the CDR3. V gave up 2 bases and J gave up 1 base, with 25 bases separating them. This chain connects TRBV4-1 to TRBJ2-3, with D perhaps matching TRBD2 (5 bases). This receptor was obtained from a man aged 18 to 30 who had recovered from COVID-19. Sequencing used peripheral blood. CDR3 DNA: TGCGCCAGCAGCCAACTGGATCCCGCCGCCCGGGAACCCCGCACAGATACGCAGTATTTT. This translates into CASSQLDPAAREPRTDTQYF.